These T cell receptor beta chains were read from a single sample in a study of T cells after yellow fever vaccination. TCRdb re-called the 5' RACE reads with MiXCR, one entry per CDR3 protein. This sample carries around 610,000 distinct CDR3 sequences, roughly 14% of them seen once, and the ten largest clones take around 15%. Specimen: PBMCs, collected on the day of the yellow fever booster vaccination. Receptor source: a man younger than 40 who received the YFV17D yellow fever vaccine. Each CDR3 is given with its conserved first and last residue. A D gene is named only where the DNA matches it firmly. Where a row states a size, it is once, few, many or the class of an expanded clone; other rows omit it.

J gene | D gene | clone size | V gene | CDR3 protein | CDR3 DNA
TRBJ1-5 | TRBD1 | few | TRBV7-2 | CASSKDPWTGYQPQHF | TGTGCCAGCAGCAAAGATCCTTGGACAGGCTATCAGCCCCAGCATTTT
TRBJ2-7 | TRBD2 | few | TRBV6-1 | CASSSPGAGGSYEQYF | TGTGCCAGCAGCTCACCAGGAGCGGGAGGGTCCTACGAGCAGTACTTC
TRBJ2-7 | NA | NA | TRBV7-2 | CASRPRGGVSYEQYF | TGTGCCAGCAGACCCAGGGGGGGGGTCTCCTACGAGCAGTACTTC
TRBJ2-5 | NA | few | TRBV27 | CASSAPGEQETQYF | TGTGCCAGCAGTGCCCCCGGCGAACAAGAGACCCAGTACTTC
TRBJ2-1 | NA | many | TRBV20-1 | CSARRGSGDNEQFF | TGCAGTGCCCGCAGGGGTAGTGGGGACAATGAGCAGTTCTTC
TRBJ2-1 | NA | NA | TRBV5-1 | CASSSEPGEYNEQFF | TGCGCCAGCAGCTCGGAACCGGGGGAGTACAATGAGCAGTTCTTC
TRBJ2-7 | NA | NA | TRBV29-1 | CSVESSGVVDEQYF | TGCAGCGTTGAAAGTTCAGGGGTAGTAGACGAGCAGTACTTC
TRBJ2-5 | NA | few | TRBV24-1 | CATSSPGETQYF | TGTGCCACCAGCTCGCCGGGGGAGACCCAGTACTTC
TRBJ2-7 | NA | NA | TRBV7-9 | CASSFSGRDYEQYF | TGTGCCAGCAGCTTCTCAGGGCGGGACTACGAGCAGTACTTC
TRBJ1-2 | NA | NA | TRBV24-1 | CATGEGARQTF | TGTGCCACCGGTGAAGGGGCAAGACAGACCTTC
TRBJ2-1 | NA | NA | TRBV21-1 | CASSSPTSGAPYNEQFF | TGTGCCAGCAGCTCCCCGACTAGCGGGGCCCCCTACAATGAGCAGTTCTTC
TRBJ1-1 | NA | few | TRBV5-1 | CASSFEVGGSEAFF | TGCGCCAGCAGCTTTGAAGTGGGGGGCTCTGAAGCTTTCTTT
TRBJ2-2 | TRBD2 | many | TRBV7-9 | CASSLVLTGGDTGELFF | TGTGCCAGCAGCTTAGTCCTCACGGGAGGAGACACCGGGGAGCTGTTTTTT
TRBJ2-3 | NA | NA | TRBV7-6 | CASSLPVDASTDTQYF | TGTGCCAGCAGCCTCCCGGTGGACGCTAGCACAGATACGCAGTATTTT
TRBJ2-1 | TRBD2 | NA | TRBV20-1 | CSARTAGASKGVSYNEQFF | TGCAGTGCTCGTACAGCGGGAGCATCAAAAGGAGTGTCCTACAATGAGCAGTTCTTC
TRBJ2-1 | NA | few | TRBV25-1 | CASSNGGSEQFF | TGTGCCAGCAGTAATGGAGGGAGTGAGCAGTTCTTC
TRBJ2-1 | TRBD1 | NA | TRBV27 | CARVHRGTEGGDEQFF | TGTGCCAGAGTTCACAGGGGTACGGAAGGGGGTGATGAGCAGTTCTTC
TRBJ2-7 | TRBD2 | few | TRBV7-2 | CASSSPGLSSYEQYF | TGTGCCAGCAGCTCTCCGGGACTAAGCTCCTACGAGCAGTACTTC
TRBJ2-3 | TRBD1 | many | TRBV10-3 | CAIGDRGLTDTQYF | TGTGCCATCGGGGACAGGGGGCTCACAGATACGCAGTATTTT
TRBJ2-5 | NA | many | TRBV7-7 | CASSLNRKETQYF | TGTGCTAGCAGCTTAAATAGAAAAGAGACCCAGTACTTC
TRBJ2-3 | NA | few | TRBV20-1 | CSARGDRSTDTQYF | TGCAGTGCTAGGGGAGATCGGAGCACAGATACGCAGTATTTT
TRBJ2-1 | TRBD2 | few | TRBV5-1 | CASSGTSGGSSYNEQFF | TGCGCCAGCAGCGGGACTAGCGGAGGTTCTTCCTACAATGAGCAGTTCTTC
TRBJ2-7 | TRBD2 | many | TRBV18 | CASSPGLAGVHEQYF | TGTGCCAGCTCACCGGGACTAGCGGGAGTTCACGAGCAGTACTTC
TRBJ2-4 | NA | NA | TRBV7-2 | CASSLWGLGNIQYF | TGTGCCAGCAGCTTATGGGGGCTGGGAAACATTCAGTACTTC
TRBJ2-7 | TRBD1 | NA | TRBV20-1 | CSATGRDRVHLLLSSYEQYF | TGCAGTGCGACTGGCCGGGACAGGGTCCATTTATTATTAAGCTCCTACGAGCAGTACTTC
TRBJ2-1 | TRBD1 | many | TRBV20-1 | CSILHGQGGNEQFF | TGCAGCATCCTTCACGGACAGGGGGGGAATGAGCAGTTCTTC
TRBJ2-7 | NA | few | TRBV3-1 | CASSQSPSSSYEQYF | TGTGCCAGCAGCCAATCGCCCTCCAGCTCCTACGAGCAGTACTTC
TRBJ2-7 | TRBD1 | few | TRBV28 | CASSSMTGYYSYEQYF | TGTGCCAGCAGTTCCATGACAGGGTATTACTCCTACGAGCAGTACTTC
TRBJ2-7 | TRBD1 | few | TRBV12-3/TRBV12-4 | CASRYTGGSYEQYF | TGTGCCAGCAGGTATACAGGGGGCTCCTACGAGCAGTACTTC
TRBJ2-2 | NA | many | TRBV12-3/TRBV12-4 | CASSFVLGGRGRLTNTGELFF | TGTGCCAGCAGTTTTGTTTTGGGGGGGCGCGGGCGGCTAACGAACACCGGGGAGCTGTTTTTT
TRBJ2-7 | TRBD2 | few | TRBV19 | CASSFSGSSYEQYF | TGTGCCAGTAGTTTTAGCGGGAGTTCCTACGAGCAGTACTTC
TRBJ2-7 | NA | few | TRBV3-1 | CASSPLSRGVYEQYF | TGTGCCAGCAGCCCCCTTTCTCGGGGAGTCTACGAGCAGTACTTC